A single TCR beta chain is shown here with its context. Per the original methods: It was from reference gene primer amplification that nucleated cell counts were estimated. TCRdb keeps only in-frame clones here, not all; method: immunoSEQ multiplex PCR. V and J calls and clone size come straight from that table; D and trimming were deduced from the DNA. This sample has 55,000 to 95,000 clones; around 81% occur once, and the top ten carry around 20%. The CDR3 totals 14 residues. Germline values: CDR1 KGHSH, CDR2 LQKENI. Trimming took 1 base from V and 0 from J, leaving 4 bases between them. The sample belongs to a study of blood T cell repertoires in COVID-19.

Sequenced: peripheral blood. The TCR comes from a woman in her seventies with acute or convalescent COVID-19. This chain uses TRBV18 with TRBJ1-5; the D is unclear. CDR3 DNA: TGTGCCAGCTCACCACGCAGTAGCAATCAGCCCCAGCATTTT. This translates into CASSPRSSNQPQHF.